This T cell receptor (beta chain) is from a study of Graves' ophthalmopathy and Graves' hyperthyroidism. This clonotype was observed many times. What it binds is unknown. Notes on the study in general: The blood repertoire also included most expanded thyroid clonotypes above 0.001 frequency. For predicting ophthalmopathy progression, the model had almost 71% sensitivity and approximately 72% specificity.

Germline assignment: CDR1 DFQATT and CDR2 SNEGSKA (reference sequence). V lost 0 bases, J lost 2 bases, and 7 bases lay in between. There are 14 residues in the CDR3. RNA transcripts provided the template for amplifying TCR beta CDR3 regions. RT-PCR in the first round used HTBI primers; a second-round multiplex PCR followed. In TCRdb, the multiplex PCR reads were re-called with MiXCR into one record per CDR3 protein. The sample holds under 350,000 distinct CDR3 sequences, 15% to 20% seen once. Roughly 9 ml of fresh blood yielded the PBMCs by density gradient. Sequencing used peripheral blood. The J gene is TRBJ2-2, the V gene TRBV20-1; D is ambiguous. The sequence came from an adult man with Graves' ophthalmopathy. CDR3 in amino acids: CSARDYGNTGELFF. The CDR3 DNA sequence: TGCAGTGCTAGAGATTACGGAAACACCGGGGAGCTGTTTTTT.